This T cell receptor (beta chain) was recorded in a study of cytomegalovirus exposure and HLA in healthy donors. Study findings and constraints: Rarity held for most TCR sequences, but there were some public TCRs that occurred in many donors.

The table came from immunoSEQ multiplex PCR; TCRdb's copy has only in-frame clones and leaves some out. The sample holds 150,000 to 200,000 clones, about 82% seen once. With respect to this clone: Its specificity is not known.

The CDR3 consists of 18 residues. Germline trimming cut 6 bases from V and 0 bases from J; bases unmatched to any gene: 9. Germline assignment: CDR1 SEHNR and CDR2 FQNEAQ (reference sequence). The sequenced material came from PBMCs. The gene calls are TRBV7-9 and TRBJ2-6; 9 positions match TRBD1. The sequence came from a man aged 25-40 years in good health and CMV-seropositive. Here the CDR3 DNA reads TGTGCCAGCAGAGAGACCGGGACAGGGTACTCTGGGGCCAACGTCCTGACTTTC. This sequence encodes CASRETGTGYSGANVLTF.